Each of the 29 T cell receptor beta chains below was sequenced from the same sample in a study of T cells after yellow fever vaccination. TCRdb re-derived calls from the 5' RACE reads in MiXCR, one entry per CDR3 protein. The sample consists of about 320,000 distinct CDR3 sequences, approximately 4% of them appearing once. This specimen was PBMCs, taken 15 days after the yellow fever booster vaccination. The receptors come from a man between 18 and 35 years old who received the YFV17D yellow fever vaccine.

This clonotype was seen at least ten times. The chain recombines TRBV20-1 with TRBJ1-5; D is perhaps TRBD1 (6 bases). Looked up from germline, CDR1 is DFQATT and CDR2 is SNEGSKA (reference sequence). The V end lost 5 bases, the J end lost 2 bases, and 13 bases lay between the germline ends. The length of the CDR3 is 14 residues. This CDR3 reads CSAADRYGNQPQHF. CDR3 nucleotide sequence: TGCAGTGCTGCTGACAGGTATGGCAATCAGCCCCAGCATTTT.

This clonotype appeared many times. The chain carries TRBV10-3 and TRBJ1-1; 7 bases fit TRBD1. V dropped 10 bases and J dropped 0; count of bases not matched to a gene: 5. Germline CDR1 and CDR2: ENHRY and SYGVKD. The CDR3 is 13 residues long. CDR3 amino acids: CATRQGLNTEAFF. The CDR3 DNA reads as TGTGCCACCCGACAGGGATTGAACACTGAAGCTTTCTTT.

The chain employs TRBV5-1 and TRBJ1-6, with TRBD1 as a possible D gene (6 bases). Per germline, CDR1 SGHRS and CDR2 YFSETQ. The CDR3 has 19 amino acids. V gave up 0 bases and J gave up 9 bases, with 25 bases separating them. CDR3 bases: TGCGCCAGCAGCTTGGAAACGGAAACCACAGGGAAAGACGGTTCACCCCTCCACTTT. Protein product: CASSLETETTGKDGSPLHF. Together with reference TRBV5-1 and TRBJ1-6, the CDR3 gives the full variable domain: KAGVTQTPRYLIKTRGQQVTLSCSPISGHRSVSWYQQTPGQGLQFLFEYFSETQRNKGNFPGRFSGRQFSNSRSEMNVSTLELGDSALYLCASSLETETTGKDGSPLHFGNGTRLTVT.

In its sample, this clonotype was seen many times. V usage is TRBV20-1 and J usage is TRBJ2-1; tentative D call: TRBD2 (6 bases). The CDR3 extends over 13 amino acids. V was pared by 5 bases and J by 7 bases, with 15 bases between. Per the germline V gene, CDR1 is DFQATT and CDR2 is SNEGSKA (reference sequence). The CDR3 reads CSAPPFSGNEQFF. As DNA, the CDR3 is TGCAGTGCTCCTCCTTTTAGCGGAAATGAGCAGTTCTTC.

The chain couples TRBV10-3 to TRBJ2-5; D perhaps matches TRBD2 (5 bases). V was clipped by 8 bases and J by 2 bases, with 9 bases between them. CDR3 length: 12 residues. From germline, CDR1 is ENHRY and CDR2 SYGVKD. For the CDR3, the DNA is TGTGCCATCCGAGCGGAACAAGAGACCCAGTACTTC. Translated, it gives CAIRAEQETQYF.

This clonotype was recorded many times. This chain connects TRBV10-3 to TRBJ1-2, with D perhaps matching TRBD1 (6 bases). V was pared by 6 bases and J by 1 base, with 9 bases between. Germline V gives CDR1 ENHRY, CDR2 SYGVKD. This CDR3 contains 13 residues. CDR3 residues: CAISAGVNYGYTF. CDR3 in DNA: TGTGCCATCAGCGCAGGGGTTAACTATGGCTACACCTTC.

This clonotype has a count of ten or more. The CDR3 region has the DNA TGCGCCAGCACCGCGGGGGGCCGCCAAGAGACCCAGTACTTC. Translation gives CASTAGGRQETQYF. V and J are TRBV5-1 and TRBJ2-5; TRBD2 agrees at 8 bases. Unmatched junction bases numbered 5, after V lost 6 bases and J lost 1 base. The germline V gene encodes CDR1 SGHRS and CDR2 YFSETQ. This CDR3 has 14 amino acids.

This clonotype was detected ten times or more. The gene calls are TRBV6-5 and TRBJ1-6; D is unresolved. Trimming shortened V by 7 bases and J by 10 bases, and 14 bases separated the two germline ends. CDR1 is MNHEY and CDR2 is SVGAGI in the germline V gene. The CDR3 length is 13 residues. CDR3 sequence (DNA): TGTGCCAGCACGAGAGGGATGAGGTCACCCCTCCACTTT. Translation gives CASTRGMRSPLHF.

This clonotype came up a few times. J is TRBJ2-2 and V is TRBV5-6; 10 positions agree with TRBD1. The CDR3 is 17 amino acids. Germline V gene sequence: CDR1 SGHDT, CDR2 YYEEEE. With 2 bases clipped from V and 3 bases from J, the junction kept 7 bases outside the gene matches. The CDR3 here is CASSFSDRGADTGELFF. The CDR3, as DNA: TGTGCCAGCAGCTTCTCGGACAGGGGGGCGGACACCGGGGAGCTGTTTTTT.

This clonotype showed up just a few times. The chain employs TRBV4-2 and TRBJ1-5, with D tentatively TRBD1 (5 bases). CDR3 length: 13 residues. The germline gives CDR1 LGHNA, CDR2 YNFKEQ. The ends were cut back, 1 base at V and 7 bases at J, with 8 bases in the middle. The CDR3 protein is CASSQGWDQPQHF. The CDR3 DNA reads TGTGCCAGCAGCCAAGGCTGGGACCAGCCCCAGCATTTT.

This clonotype was counted a few times. The V and J genes are TRBV7-8 and TRBJ2-7; D assignment may be TRBD1 or TRBD2 (6 bases each). The CDR3 extends over 13 amino acids. V gave up 5 bases and J gave up 7 bases, with 15 bases separating them. Looked up from germline, CDR1 is SGHVS and CDR2 is FQNEAQ. The chain's CDR3 is CASSPNLGGEQYF. CDR3 DNA: TGTGCCAGCAGCCCCAACCTAGGGGGGGAGCAGTACTTC.

Many counts were recorded for this clonotype. The gene calls are TRBV2 and TRBJ1-2; D unclear. The V end was cut by 1 base, the J end by 5 bases, with 14 bases between. This CDR3 is 15 amino acids long. Germline lookup yields CDR1 SNHLY and CDR2 FYNNEI. The CDR3, as DNA: TGTGCCAGCAGTGAAGACAGCATGACTGGATATGGCTACACCTTC. Translation gives CASSEDSMTGYGYTF.

The chain recombines TRBV4-3 with TRBJ1-6, with TRBD1 as a possible D gene (5 bases). This CDR3 contains 13 residues. Germline CDR1 LGHNA, CDR2 YSLEER. V shed 5 bases and J shed 9 bases, with 11 bases lying between them. Here the CDR3 DNA reads TGCGCCAGCAGCGGGGGGATCGGTTCACCCCTCCACTTT. It yields the protein CASSGGIGSPLHF.

This clonotype was counted many times. This rearrangement joins TRBV11-2 to TRBJ2-7, with a weak D call TRBD1 (6 bases). Germline loops: CDR1 SGHAT, CDR2 FQNNGV. The CDR3 extends over 12 amino acids. The V end lost 0 bases, the J end lost 6 bases, and 6 bases lay between the germline ends. Here the CDR3 reads CASSLDRGEQYV. The CDR3 bases are TGTGCCAGCAGCTTAGACAGGGGCGAGCAGTACGTC.

This clonotype was counted at least ten times. V gene TRBV7-6 combines with J gene TRBJ1-1; a possible D gene is TRBD1 (5 bases). This CDR3 comprises 14 residues. Germline V gene lookup returns CDR1 SGHVS and CDR2 FNYEAQ. Trimming shortened V by 1 base and J by 6 bases, and 12 bases separated the two germline ends. CDR3 sequence (DNA): TGTGCCAGCAGCTTAGATGAGGGGAGCGCTGAAGCTTTCTTT. It encodes CASSLDEGSAEAFF. Looking up the rest from reference TRBV7-6 and TRBJ1-1 gives the full variable domain: GAGVSQSPRYKVTKRGQDVALRCDPISGHVSLYWYRQALGQGPEFLTYFNYEAQQDKSGLPNDRFSAERPEGSISTLTIQRTEQRDSAMYRCASSLDEGSAEAFFGQGTRLTVV.

There are many counts of this clonotype. V is TRBV20-1 and J is TRBJ2-7; D may be TRBD2 (6 bases). From germline, CDR1 is DFQATT and CDR2 SNEGSKA (reference sequence). The CDR3 extends over 14 amino acids. The germline V and J ends were trimmed by 3 bases and 1 base, with 13 bases remaining between them. CDR3 nucleotide sequence: TGCAGTGCTAGGGGGGGAGGTGGTTCCTACGAGCAGTACGTC. This sequence encodes CSARGGGGSYEQYV.

This clonotype appeared a few times. The chain uses TRBV12-3 or TRBV12-4 and TRBJ2-7, with 9 positions matching TRBD1. The CDR3 is made up of 13 amino acids. The V segment lost 1 base and the J segment 8 bases; nucleotides outside the gene matches: 3. The CDR3 DNA follows: TGTGCCAGCAGTTTAGGGACAGGGGTCAAGCAGTACTTC. Translation gives CASSLGTGVKQYF.

The chain employs TRBV20-1 and TRBJ2-2; D perhaps matches TRBD2 (5 bases). The V end was cut by 0 bases, the J end by 2 bases, with 13 bases between. This CDR3 is built from 16 residues. Per germline, CDR1 DFQATT and CDR2 SNEGSKA (reference sequence). CDR3 in amino acids: CSARDPRGANTGELFF. The DNA for the CDR3 is TGCAGTGCTAGAGACCCCCGGGGAGCAAACACCGGGGAGCTGTTTTTT.

This clonotype was detected only a few times. The chain has TRBV7-3 and TRBJ2-3; possibly TRBD1 or TRBD2 for D (6 bases each). Trimming removed 5 bases at V and 1 base at J, with 19 bases between. From germline, CDR1 is SGHTA and CDR2 FQGTGA. The CDR3 covers 17 residues. The CDR3 protein is CASSEVGGGSRTDTQYF. CDR3 nucleotides: TGTGCCAGCAGCGAGGTCGGGGGCGGTAGCCGCACAGATACGCAGTATTTT.

The chain joins TRBV7-9 to TRBJ1-2; D is undetermined. This CDR3 contains 12 residues. From germline, CDR1 is SEHNR and CDR2 FQNEAQ (reference sequence). V was clipped by 1 base and J by 7 bases, with 7 bases between them. CDR3 in DNA: TGTGCCAGCAGCTTAGAGGAGACTGGCTACACCTTC. Translation: CASSLEETGYTF.

Ten or more counts support this clonotype. The chain carries TRBV5-6 and TRBJ2-7, with 9 bases fitting TRBD1. Germline assignment: CDR1 SGHDT and CDR2 YYEEEE. Trimming cost V 2 bases and J 2 bases; bases outside gene matches: 5. CDR3 length: 15 residues. DNA for the CDR3: TGTGCCAGCAGCTTCACCGGGACAGGGCCCTACGAGCAGTACTTC. It specifies CASSFTGTGPYEQYF.

This clonotype was observed a few times. The V gene is TRBV5-1, the J gene TRBJ1-2; no definite D call. Germline V gene lookup returns CDR1 SGHRS and CDR2 YFSETQ. V was pared by 1 base and J by 6 bases, with 10 bases between. This CDR3 spans 13 amino acids. CDR3 DNA sequence: TGCGCCAGCAGCTTGCCGGACGGGGATGGCTACACCTTC. Protein product: CASSLPDGDGYTF. The full variable domain, with the rest looked up from reference TRBV5-1 and TRBJ1-2, is KAGVTQTPRYLIKTRGQQVTLSCSPISGHRSVSWYQQTPGQGLQFLFEYFSETQRNKGNFPGRFSGRQFSNSRSEMNVSTLELGDSALYLCASSLPDGDGYTFGSGTRLTVV.

V usage is TRBV7-6 and J usage is TRBJ2-6, with TRBD1 matching 11 bases. J lost 2 bases, V lost 1 base, and 4 bases had no gene match. CDR1 SGHVS and CDR2 FNYEAQ come from the germline V gene. CDR3 length equals 18 residues. The DNA of the CDR3 is TGTGCCAGCAGCTTAGAACGGACAGGGGGCACTGGGGCCAACGTCCTGACTTTC. It encodes CASSLERTGGTGANVLTF.

This clonotype appeared many times. CDR3 sequence reads: CASSFGRGGAYGYTF. DNA of the CDR3: TGTGCCAGCAGCTTTGGGAGAGGGGGCGCTTATGGCTACACCTTC. The chain is built from TRBV7-9 and TRBJ1-2, with 7 bases lining up with TRBD1. The CDR3 totals 15 residues. Germline CDR1 reads SEHNR; CDR2 reads FQNEAQ (reference sequence). With V trimmed by 3 bases and J by 5 bases, 9 bases remained unmatched.

This clonotype was seen more than once but under ten times. The rearrangement links TRBV29-1 to TRBJ1-1; 8 nucleotides agree with TRBD1. CDR3 size: 17 residues. Looked up from germline, CDR1 is SQVTM and CDR2 is ANQGSEA. V shed 2 bases and J 6 bases; nucleotides not matched to a gene: 17. The CDR3 loop is CSVEKGTGITGGAEAFF. The CDR3 DNA sequence: TGCAGCGTTGAAAAAGGGACAGGCATCACAGGGGGGGCTGAAGCTTTCTTT.

The rearrangement joins TRBV11-2 to TRBJ2-4; the D call may be TRBD1 or TRBD2 (5 bases each). Trimming pared 1 base from V and 8 bases from J, leaving 12 bases between. The CDR3 sequence is 14 residues long. In germline, CDR1 is SGHAT, CDR2 FQNNGV. The CDR3 loop is CASSLAQERDIQYF. DNA for the CDR3: TGTGCCAGCAGCTTAGCACAGGAGAGGGACATTCAGTACTTC.

This clonotype was found many times. This chain links TRBV12-3 or TRBV12-4 with TRBJ2-3; D is ambiguous. This CDR3 spans 16 amino acids. V was trimmed by 6 bases and J by 4 bases, leaving 20 bases between them. CDR3 nucleotide sequence: TGTGCCAGCAGCCCCCGGGCACCCCCTGAGCCAGATACGCAGTATTTT. Protein product: CASSPRAPPEPDTQYF.

This clonotype was recorded a few times. This chain uses TRBV5-6 with TRBJ2-3; D remains ambiguous. V was clipped by 4 bases and J by 0 bases, with 6 bases between them. The germline gives CDR1 SGHDT, CDR2 YYEEEE. The CDR3 runs to 13 residues. CDR3 loop: CASSHPSTDTQYF. In DNA form, the CDR3 reads TGTGCCAGCAGCCACCCTAGCACAGATACGCAGTATTTT.

The V call is TRBV24-1, the J call TRBJ2-3, with D possibly TRBD1 on 7 matching bases. The CDR3 is 18 amino acids. V shed 4 bases and J shed 6 bases, with 25 bases lying between them. CDR1 and CDR2 (germline): KGHDR, SFDVKD. DNA of the CDR3: TGTGCCACCAGTGACCGCGGGACAGACACCCAGGGAGCGGATACGCAGTATTTT. This gives the protein CATSDRGTDTQGADTQYF.